The TCR beta chain described here comes from a study of T cells expressing NK-cell markers. The study, taken as a whole, reports: Dominant NKG2C+ clonotypes in six donors made up roughly 1.0-7.0% of CD8+ T cells.

The CDR3 has 13 residues. From its re-call of the 5' RACE reads, TCRdb lists each CDR3 protein once, without DNA. This table lists 200,000 to 300,000 distinct CDR3 sequences. Points on this clonotype: What it recognizes is unknown.

Sequencing was done on a sample of blood T cells: a sorted CD56 or NKG2C T cell subset, CD4+ or CD8+ T cells, or bulk PBMC T cells (not recorded which). The V call is TRBV12-3 or TRBV12-4, the J call TRBJ2-7. The TCR originated in a woman between 18 and 75 years old in good health. The CDR3: CASSLEAGWEQYF.